Here is one T cell receptor beta chain with its context. Sequencing targeted TCR beta in blood CD8+ and CD4+ T cells. Multiple sclerosis controls were treatment-naive patients with stable or active relapsing-remitting disease. This specimen belongs to a study of CD8 T cells in Susac syndrome. An input of about 0.45 to 1 ug of RNA was subjected to reverse transcription using random hexamers. Across 54 Vbeta and 13 Jbeta, immunoSEQ multiplex PCR amplified TCR beta CDR3. TCRdb reprocessed the immunoSEQ multiplex PCR reads with MiXCR, giving one entry per CDR3 protein. The table includes 200,000 or so distinct CDR3 sequences, around 90% detected once. V shed 2 bases and J shed 7 bases, with 6 bases lying between them. The length of the CDR3 is 11 residues. Germline V gene lookup returns CDR1 MNHEY and CDR2 SVGAGI.

The source material was CD8+ T cells from PBMCs. This chain uses TRBV6-5 with TRBJ2-7; D perhaps matches TRBD1 (5 bases). The sequence derives from a human donor with multiple sclerosis. This chain's CDR3 is CASSYGAEQYF. The CDR3 nucleotides read TGTGCCAGCAGTTACGGGGCGGAGCAGTACTTC.